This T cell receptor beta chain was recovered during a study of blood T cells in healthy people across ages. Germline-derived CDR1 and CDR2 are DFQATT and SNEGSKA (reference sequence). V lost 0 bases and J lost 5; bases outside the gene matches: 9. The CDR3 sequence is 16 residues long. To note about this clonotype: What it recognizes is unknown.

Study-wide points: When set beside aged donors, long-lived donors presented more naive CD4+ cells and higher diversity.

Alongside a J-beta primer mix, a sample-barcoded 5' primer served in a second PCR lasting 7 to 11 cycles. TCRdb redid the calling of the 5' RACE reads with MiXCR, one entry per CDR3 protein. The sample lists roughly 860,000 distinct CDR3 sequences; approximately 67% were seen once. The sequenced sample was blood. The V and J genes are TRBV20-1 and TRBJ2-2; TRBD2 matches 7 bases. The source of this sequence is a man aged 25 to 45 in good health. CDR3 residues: CSARDVQRGGTGELFF. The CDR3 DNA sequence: TGCAGTGCTAGAGATGTCCAGCGGGGTGGTACCGGGGAGCTGTTTTTT.